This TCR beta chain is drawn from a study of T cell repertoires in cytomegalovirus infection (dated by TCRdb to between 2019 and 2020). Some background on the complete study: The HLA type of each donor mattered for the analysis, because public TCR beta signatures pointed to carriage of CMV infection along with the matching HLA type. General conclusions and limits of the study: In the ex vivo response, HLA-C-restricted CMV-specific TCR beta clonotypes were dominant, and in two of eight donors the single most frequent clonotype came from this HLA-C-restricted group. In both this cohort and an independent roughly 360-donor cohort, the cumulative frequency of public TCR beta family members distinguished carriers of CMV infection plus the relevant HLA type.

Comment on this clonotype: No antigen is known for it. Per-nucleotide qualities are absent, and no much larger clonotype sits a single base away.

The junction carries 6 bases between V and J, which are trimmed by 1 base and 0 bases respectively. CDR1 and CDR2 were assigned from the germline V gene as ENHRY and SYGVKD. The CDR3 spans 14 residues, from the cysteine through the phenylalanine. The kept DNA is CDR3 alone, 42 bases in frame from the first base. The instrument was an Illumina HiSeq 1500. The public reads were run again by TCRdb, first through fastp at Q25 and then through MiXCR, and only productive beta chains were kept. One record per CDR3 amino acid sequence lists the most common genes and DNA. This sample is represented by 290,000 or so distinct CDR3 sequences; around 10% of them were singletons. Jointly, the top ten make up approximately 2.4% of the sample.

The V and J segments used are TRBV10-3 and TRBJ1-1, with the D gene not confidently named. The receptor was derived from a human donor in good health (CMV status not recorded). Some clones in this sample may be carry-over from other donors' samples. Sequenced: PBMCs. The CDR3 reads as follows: CAISELSVNTEAFF. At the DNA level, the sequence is TGTGCCATCAGTGAGTTGTCAGTGAACACTGAAGCTTTCTTT.